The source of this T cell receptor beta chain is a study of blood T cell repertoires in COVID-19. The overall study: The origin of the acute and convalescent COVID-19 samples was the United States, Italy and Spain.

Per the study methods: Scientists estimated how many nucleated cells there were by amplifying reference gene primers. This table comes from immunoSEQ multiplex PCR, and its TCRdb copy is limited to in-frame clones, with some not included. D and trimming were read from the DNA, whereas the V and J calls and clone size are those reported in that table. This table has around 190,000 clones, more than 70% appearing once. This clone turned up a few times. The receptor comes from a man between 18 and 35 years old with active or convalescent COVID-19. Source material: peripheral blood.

Here the CDR3 DNA reads TGTGCCAGTACGAATGTCGGAAAGGGCGGACTTAATGAAAAACTGTTTTTT. It codes for CASTNVGKGGLNEKLFF. V gene TRBV19 combines with J gene TRBJ1-4; D uncertain. Germline values: CDR1 LNHDA, CDR2 SQIVND (reference sequence). This CDR3 has 17 residues. Between the trimmed V and J ends, which lost 7 bases and 4 bases, there was a span of 22 bases.